The subject of this entry is one T cell receptor (beta chain). As yet, its antigen is unknown. This record comes from a study of identical twins. Study-level points and caveats: One should note that invariant MAIT and iNKT cells could partly confound zero-insertion analyses. Interpretation of the results relied on cross-sectional statistical analysis and not on following the same donors. Insertion counts were lower in abundant cord blood beta clonotypes, a trend that memory repertoires did not show. Modeled out-of-frame TCR alpha sharing in monozygotic twins fell below observed levels.

Looked up from germline, CDR1 is SGHTA and CDR2 is FQGNSA. V lost 0 bases, J lost 6 bases, and 2 bases stayed unmatched. The CDR3 consists of 15 residues. TCRdb itself ran the 5' RACE reads through MiXCR, one entry per CDR3 protein. This table has roughly 470,000 distinct CDR3 sequences, 14% appearing once. This sample was also put to use in a study of yellow fever vaccine responses in identical twins.

The sample consisted of CD4+ T cells sorted from blood. The V call is TRBV7-2, the J call TRBJ1-5; 10 nucleotides align to TRBD1. The clonotype originates from a woman aged 18-35 years in good health. The CDR3 coding sequence is TGTGCCAGCAGCTTAGCAGGGACAGGGGCTCAGCCCCAGCATTTT. Translated, it gives CASSLAGTGAQPQHF.